The 27 T cell receptor beta chains in this list originate from one sample, sequenced in a study of blood T cell repertoires in COVID-19. Only in-frame clones appear in the TCRdb table, and some are missing; sequencing was by immunoSEQ multiplex PCR. The top ten clones hold almost 1.5% of a sample with about 410,000 clones, 80% to 90% of them seen once. Source material: peripheral blood. The receptors derive from a woman in her 30s with active or convalescent COVID-19.

The chain couples TRBV19 to TRBJ2-7, with D perhaps TRBD1 (6 bases). Germline lookup yields CDR1 LNHDA and CDR2 SQIVND (reference sequence). The V gene lost 2 bases and the J gene lost 2 bases, with 19 bases spanning the gap. The CDR3 is 17 residues long. The CDR3 is CASSILSPRGETYEQYF. In DNA form, the CDR3 reads TGTGCCAGTAGTATATTGAGCCCCAGGGGCGAGACCTACGAGCAGTACTTC.

The chain links TRBV5-1 to TRBJ2-1; 8 nucleotides align to TRBD2. With 1 base clipped from V and 7 bases from J, the junction kept 16 bases outside the gene matches. Germline assignment: CDR1 SGHRS and CDR2 YFSETQ. CDR3 length: 18 amino acids. The CDR3 here is CASSLNPLGGRIGNEQFF. Written as DNA, the CDR3 is TGCGCCAGCAGCTTGAACCCCCTAGGCGGGAGGATTGGGAATGAGCAGTTCTTC. The variable domain in full, with the rest retrieved from reference TRBV5-1 and TRBJ2-1, is KAGVTQTPRYLIKTRGQQVTLSCSPISGHRSVSWYQQTPGQGLQFLFEYFSETQRNKGNFPGRFSGRQFSNSRSEMNVSTLELGDSALYLCASSLNPLGGRIGNEQFFGPGTRLTVL.

The CDR3 loop reads CASSSGTGETDTQYF. CDR3 nucleotides: TGTGCCAGCAGCTCAGGGACAGGGGAAACAGATACGCAGTATTTT. The chain has TRBV7-9 and TRBJ2-3; 10 nucleotides line up with TRBD1. CDR3 size: 15 residues. Trimming cost V 4 bases and J 3 bases; bases outside gene matches: 4. Germline V lookup: CDR1 SEHNR, CDR2 FQNEAQ (reference sequence).

The V and J genes are TRBV27 and TRBJ2-5; 8 bases agree with TRBD1. Per the germline V gene, CDR1 is MNHEY and CDR2 is SMNVEV (reference sequence). The length of the CDR3 is 14 residues. V was clipped by 1 base and J by 5 bases; unmatched bases: 3. CDR3 amino acids: CASSLLQGGETQYF. CDR3 nucleotides: TGTGCCAGCAGTTTATTACAGGGGGGCGAGACCCAGTACTTC.

CDR3 coding DNA: TGCAGCGTTGTAGGGACACATGTAGATACGCAGTATTTT. Translated: CSVVGTHVDTQYF. The chain uses TRBV29-1 and TRBJ2-3; tentatively, D is TRBD1 (6 bases). Germline-derived CDR1 and CDR2 are SQVTM and ANQGSEA. V gave up 4 bases and J gave up 5 bases, with 13 bases separating them. The CDR3 loop spans 13 amino acids.

The chain recombines TRBV6-5 with TRBJ1-4; possible D gene TRBD1, 6 bases. CDR3 length equals 13 residues. The germline V and J ends were trimmed by 5 bases and 7 bases, with 11 bases remaining between them. Germline V CDR1 and CDR2: MNHEY, SVGAGI. Here the CDR3 DNA reads TGTGCCAGCAGTAACAGGGCGCCTGAAAAACTGTTTTTT. It encodes CASSNRAPEKLFF.

The chain's CDR3 is CASSPSRDRGHNEQFF. CDR3 DNA sequence: TGTGCCAGCAGCCCTAGCCGGGACAGGGGGCATAATGAGCAGTTCTTC. This chain connects TRBV11-3 to TRBJ2-1; 12 nucleotides match TRBD1. This CDR3 is 16 amino acids long. The junction had 9 bases not matched to a gene; V was cut back by 5 bases and J by 7 bases. Germline V CDR1 and CDR2: SGHNT, YENEEA. The complete variable domain, with remaining parts taken from reference TRBV11-3 and TRBJ2-1, reads EAGVVQSPRYKIIEKKQPVAFWCNPISGHNTLYWYLQNLGQGPELLIRYENEEAVDDSQLPKDRFSAERLKGVDSTLKIQPAELGDSAVYLCASSPSRDRGHNEQFFGPGTRLTVL.

The chain joins TRBV2 to TRBJ1-4, with a weak D call TRBD1 (5 bases). Germline CDR1 and CDR2: SNHLY and FYNNEI. The CDR3 loop spans 15 amino acids. Deletions cut 3 bases from V and 5 bases from J, with 13 bases between. DNA of the CDR3: TGTGCCAGCAGTGACGACAGCCTGGGGAATGAAAAACTGTTTTTT. Residues: CASSDDSLGNEKLFF.

The V gene is TRBV2, the J gene TRBJ1-4; 7 bases are a match to TRBD1. Germline trimming cut 6 bases from V and 3 bases from J; bases unmatched to any gene: 10. Germline assignment: CDR1 SNHLY and CDR2 FYNNEI. CDR3 size: 16 residues. CDR3 protein: CASRATGVGANEKLFF. The CDR3 nucleotides read TGTGCCAGCAGGGCTACAGGGGTGGGTGCTAATGAAAAACTGTTTTTT.

The chain recombines TRBV19 with TRBJ2-1, with D possibly matching TRBD2 (6 bases). This CDR3 contains 15 residues. Germline CDR1 is LNHDA and CDR2 is SQIVND (reference sequence). V gave up 5 bases and J gave up 10 bases, with 21 bases separating them. The CDR3 reads CASSLLASPKGEQFF. In nucleotides, the CDR3 is TGTGCCAGTAGTCTCCTAGCGTCTCCTAAGGGGGAGCAGTTCTTC.

The chain links TRBV24-1 to TRBJ2-7, with TRBD1 identical over 8 bases. The J segment lost 6 bases and the V segment lost 3 bases, leaving 21 bases of the junction unmatched. The CDR3 covers 19 residues. Germline V lookup: CDR1 KGHDR, CDR2 SFDVKD. The CDR3 here is CATSDVRAIGGTGAAEQYF. The CDR3 region has the DNA TGTGCCACCAGTGATGTAAGAGCTATCGGCGGGACAGGAGCCGCCGAGCAGTACTTC.

This clone was counted only a few times. Other DNA sequences of this sample code for an identical CDR3. This chain links TRBV18 with TRBJ1-2; D call uncertain. The CDR3 spans 13 residues. Germline V gene data show CDR1 as KGHSH and CDR2 as LQKENI. Trimming left V 3 bases short and J 2 bases short, with 7 bases between. CDR3 sequence reads: CASSPGSNYGYTF. CDR3 DNA sequence: TGTGCCAGCTCACCGGGCAGCAACTATGGCTACACCTTC.

The V call is TRBV19, the J call TRBJ1-2, with 7 bases lining up with TRBD1. With 3 bases clipped from V and 7 bases from J, the junction kept 8 bases outside the gene matches. Germline assignment: CDR1 LNHDA and CDR2 SQIVND (reference sequence). CDR3 length: 14 residues. CDR3 bases: TGTGCCAGTAGTATCGGGGGACAGCTCCGTGGCTACACCTTC. This sequence encodes CASSIGGQLRGYTF.

This chain joins TRBV19 and TRBJ2-3; D gene unclear. V gave up 1 base and J gave up 5 bases, with 7 bases separating them. Germline CDR1 is LNHDA and CDR2 is SQIVND (reference sequence). There are 13 residues in the CDR3. CDR3 protein: CASSIGPGDTQYF. The CDR3 nucleotides read TGTGCCAGTAGTATAGGGCCGGGAGATACGCAGTATTTT.

CDR3 DNA: TGTGCCACAGAATACTATGGCTACACCTTC. Translation: CATEYYGYTF. This rearrangement joins TRBV25-1 to TRBJ1-2; D remains ambiguous. CDR1 and CDR2 (germline): MGHDK, SYGVNS. The CDR3 contains 10 residues. V was pared by 10 bases and J by 3 bases, with 6 bases between.

This chain links TRBV4-1 with TRBJ1-5; 10 bases are shared with TRBD1. V shed 2 bases, J shed 6 bases, and the junction held 7 bases outside the gene matches. Germline CDR1 MGHRA, CDR2 YSYEKL. The CDR3 is 16 residues long. The CDR3 nucleotides read TGCGCCAGCAGCCAACGACAGGGGGCGACAGGTCAGCCCCAGCATTTT. The encoded protein is CASSQRQGATGQPQHF.

The gene calls are TRBV25-1 and TRBJ1-5; maybe TRBD1 (5 bases). The CDR3 is 16 amino acids. Trimming left V 5 bases short and J 5 bases short, with 19 bases between. The germline V gene encodes CDR1 MGHDK and CDR2 SYGVNS. The CDR3: CASSPLGHYNYQPQHF. DNA for the CDR3: TGTGCCAGCAGTCCCCTCGGACATTACAATTATCAGCCCCAGCATTTT.

The chain recombines TRBV3-1 (or the pseudogene TRBV3-2) with TRBJ1-2, with TRBD1 identical over 7 bases. The CDR3 has 13 residues. Germline trimming cut 4 bases from V and 3 bases from J; bases unmatched to any gene: 2. CDR1 is LGHDT and CDR2 is YNNKEL in the germline V gene (reference sequence). CDR3 region: CASSPGQYYGYTF. DNA for the CDR3: TGTGCCAGCAGCCCGGGACAGTACTATGGCTACACCTTC.

The rearrangement joins TRBV6-5 to TRBJ2-7; TRBD1 matches 7 bases. Germline values: CDR1 MNHEY, CDR2 SVGAGI. The ends lost 5 bases at V and 4 bases at J; junction bases unmatched: 8. The CDR3 totals 14 residues. CDR3 DNA sequence: TGTGCCAGCAGTATAACAGGGGCAGGTTACGAGCAGTACTTC. Translating gives CASSITGAGYEQYF.

The chain couples TRBV7-8 to TRBJ1-4; 8 nucleotides line up with TRBD1. CDR3 length: 16 residues. Germline assignment: CDR1 SGHVS and CDR2 FQNEAQ. J lost 4 bases, V lost 1 base, and 5 bases had no gene match. The CDR3 protein is CASSLEAGQGNEKLFF. As DNA, the CDR3 is TGTGCCAGCAGCTTAGAGGCTGGACAGGGTAATGAAAAACTGTTTTTT. The variable domain in full, with the rest retrieved from reference TRBV7-8 and TRBJ1-4, is GAGVSQSPRYKVAKRGQDVALRCDPISGHVSLFWYQQALGQGPEFLTYFQNEAQLDKSGLPSDRFFAERPEGSVSTLKIQRTQQEDSAVYLCASSLEAGQGNEKLFFGSGTQLSVL.

This rearrangement joins TRBV18 to TRBJ2-5; D possibly corresponds to TRBD1 (6 bases). CDR1 KGHSH and CDR2 LQKENI come from the germline V gene. The V end lost 5 bases, the J end lost 0 bases, and 10 bases lay between the germline ends. The CDR3 sequence is 14 residues long. In nucleotides, the CDR3 is TGTGCCAGCTCAAGCCGGACAGACCAAGAGACCCAGTACTTC. Its protein is CASSSRTDQETQYF.

In nucleotides, the CDR3 is TGTGCCAGCTCACCAGCGGGGGGTATTTACAATGAGCAGTTCTTC. It encodes CASSPAGGIYNEQFF. V is TRBV18 and J is TRBJ2-1; TRBD2 agrees at 8 bases. V lost 2 bases and J lost 4; bases outside the gene matches: 4. CDR1 is KGHSH and CDR2 is LQKENI in the germline V gene. This CDR3 comprises 15 residues.

The rearrangement links TRBV2 to TRBJ1-5, with TRBD1 matching 11 bases. Germline CDR1 SNHLY, CDR2 FYNNEI. This CDR3 is 14 amino acids long. The ends lost 8 bases at V and 5 bases at J; junction bases unmatched: 5. As DNA, the CDR3 is TGTGCCAGCGGAGGACAGGGGGCCCATCAGCCCCAGCATTTT. Residues: CASGGQGAHQPQHF. The entire variable domain, with the rest obtained from reference TRBV2 and TRBJ1-5, is as follows: EPEVTQTPSHQVTQMGQEVILRCVPISNHLYFYWYRQILGQKVEFLVSFYNNEISEKSEIFDDQFSVERPDGSNFTLKIRSTKLEDSAMYFCASGGQGAHQPQHFGDGTRLSIL.

V usage is TRBV7-9 and J usage is TRBJ2-2, with TRBD2 matching over 9 bases. CDR3 length equals 15 residues. Germline assignment: CDR1 SEHNR and CDR2 FQNEAQ (reference sequence). The V gene end was trimmed by 10 bases and the J gene end by 3 bases; junction bases not matched to a gene: 9. The chain's CDR3 is CATHGSGGYTGELFF. For the CDR3, the DNA is TGTGCCACCCACGGGAGCGGGGGGTACACCGGGGAGCTGTTTTTT.

The chain has TRBV4-2 and TRBJ2-5, with 13 bases aligning to TRBD2. Germline lookup yields CDR1 LGHNA and CDR2 YNFKEQ. CDR3 length: 16 amino acids. With V trimmed by 3 bases and J by 5 bases, 6 bases remained unmatched. The CDR3 region has the DNA TGTGCCAGCAGCCAGGGAGGGACTAGCGGGACCGAGACCCAGTACTTC. The encoded protein is CASSQGGTSGTETQYF.

This chain links TRBV4-1 with TRBJ1-5, with TRBD1 identical over 9 bases. CDR1 MGHRA and CDR2 YSYEKL come from the germline V gene. V shed 0 bases, J shed 1 base, and the junction held 1 base outside the gene matches. This CDR3 has 16 amino acids. CDR3 nucleotides: TGCGCCAGCAGCCAAGAGGGACAGGGAAGCAATCAGCCCCAGCATTTT. Encoded protein: CASSQEGQGSNQPQHF.

Worth noting for this clone: The sample carries other DNA sequences with the same CDR3. The CDR3 DNA sequence: TGTGCCAGCTCTCCTCCGGACAGCTACGAGCAGTACTTC. It translates to CASSPPDSYEQYF. The rearrangement joins TRBV18 to TRBJ2-7; TRBD1 is a possible D gene (6 bases). V lost 6 bases to trimming and J lost 3 bases, with 12 bases between them. CDR3 length: 13 residues. Germline-derived CDR1 and CDR2 are KGHSH and LQKENI.